Presented here are 8 T cell receptor beta chains from one specimen sequenced in a study of technical replicates of blood from a handful of donors (dated 2017 in TCRdb). The method behind the library was the immunoSEQ multiplex PCR assay. TCRdb stores this immuneACCESS table with in-frame sequences only. Part of the clones is absent; in the studies checked, under half of the shortfall reflects unresolved V genes, and no reason is known for the rest. Present in this sample are over 70,000 clones, just under 95% of which were seen just once. More than 0.3% of the sample is in the top ten clones. Source material: T cells isolated from PBMCs. These receptors originate from a human donor in good health.

V gene TRBV9 combines with J gene TRBJ2-2, with TRBD2 matching over 10 bases. The CDR3 consists of 15 residues. Germline values: CDR1 SGDLS, CDR2 YYNGEE. V lost 4 bases to trimming and J lost 6 bases; unmatched junction nucleotides: 6. CDR3 residues: CASSFSGRRSGELFF. DNA for the CDR3: TGTGCCAGCAGCTTTAGCGGGAGGAGGTCCGGGGAGCTGTTTTTT.

This rearrangement joins TRBV5-6 to TRBJ2-7; the match to TRBD2 covers 8 bases. The CDR3 length is 15 residues. V lost 0 bases, J lost 5 bases, and 7 bases stayed unmatched. Germline V gives CDR1 SGHDT, CDR2 YYEEEE. The DNA of the CDR3 is TGTGCCAGCAGCTTGGAAACTAGCGGTAGAAACGAGCAGTACTTC. This translates into CASSLETSGRNEQYF.

The chain employs TRBV6-5 and TRBJ1-1; possibly TRBD1 for D (5 bases). The CDR3 is 14 amino acids. Germline-derived CDR1 and CDR2 are MNHEY and SVGAGI. Trimming stripped 5 bases from V and 4 bases from J, with 14 bases between. The CDR3 DNA reads TGTGCCAGCAGTCCTCAAGACAGAGCCACTGAAGCTTTCTTT. Protein product: CASSPQDRATEAFF.

The chain joins TRBV5-1 to TRBJ2-1; a weak D match, TRBD1 (5 bases). The CDR3 runs to 16 residues. CDR1 and CDR2 from the germline V gene are SGHRS and YFSETQ. The germline V and J ends were trimmed by 0 bases and 2 bases, with 12 bases remaining between them. CDR3: CASSLAVRATYNEQFF. CDR3 DNA sequence: TGCGCCAGCAGCTTGGCAGTCAGGGCAACCTACAATGAGCAGTTCTTC.

The chain joins TRBV7-8 to TRBJ2-7; D possibly corresponds to TRBD1 (6 bases). The CDR3 length is 12 residues. Trimming shortened V by 2 bases and J by 4 bases, and 6 bases separated the two germline ends. In germline, CDR1 is SGHVS, CDR2 FQNEAQ. The CDR3 protein is CASSLQGYEQYF. The CDR3 DNA sequence: TGTGCCAGCAGCTTACAGGGGTACGAGCAGTACTTC.

This clone is a singleton in its sample. The J gene is TRBJ2-5, the V gene TRBV6-5; D is unclear. Between the trimmed V and J ends, which lost 6 bases and 2 bases, there was a span of 16 bases. This CDR3 contains 15 residues. Germline assignment: CDR1 MNHEY and CDR2 SVGAGI. The CDR3 nucleotides read TGTGCCAGCAGCCACGATGCGATAGATCAAGAGACCCAGTACTTC. Protein product: CASSHDAIDQETQYF.

CDR3 amino acids: CASPQGYSGANVLTF. CDR3 nucleotide sequence: TGTGCCAGCCCACAGGGTTACTCTGGGGCCAACGTCCTGACTTTC. The chain employs TRBV7-8 and TRBJ2-6, with D possibly being TRBD1 (6 bases). CDR1 is SGHVS and CDR2 is FQNEAQ in the germline V gene. The CDR3 extends over 15 amino acids. Trimming took 8 bases from V and 0 from J, leaving 11 bases between them.

J is TRBJ2-3 and V is TRBV11-2; maybe TRBD1 (6 bases). Germline V lookup: CDR1 SGHAT, CDR2 FQNNGV. CDR3 length: 16 amino acids. V gave up 2 bases and J gave up 0 bases, with 12 bases separating them. The CDR3: CASSLLGGTSTDTQYF. In DNA, the CDR3 is TGTGCCAGCAGCTTATTAGGGGGAACTAGCACAGATACGCAGTATTTT.